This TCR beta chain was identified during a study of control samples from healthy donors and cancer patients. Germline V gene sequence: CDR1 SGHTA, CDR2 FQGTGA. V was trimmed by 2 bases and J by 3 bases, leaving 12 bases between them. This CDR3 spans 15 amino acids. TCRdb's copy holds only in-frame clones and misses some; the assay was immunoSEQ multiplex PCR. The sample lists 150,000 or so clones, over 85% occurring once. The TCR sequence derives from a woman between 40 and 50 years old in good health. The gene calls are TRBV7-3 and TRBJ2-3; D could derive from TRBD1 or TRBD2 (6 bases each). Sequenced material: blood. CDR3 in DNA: TGTGCCAGCAGCTTAGGAGGGGGACCGACAGATACGCAGTATTTT. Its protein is CASSLGGGPTDTQYF.